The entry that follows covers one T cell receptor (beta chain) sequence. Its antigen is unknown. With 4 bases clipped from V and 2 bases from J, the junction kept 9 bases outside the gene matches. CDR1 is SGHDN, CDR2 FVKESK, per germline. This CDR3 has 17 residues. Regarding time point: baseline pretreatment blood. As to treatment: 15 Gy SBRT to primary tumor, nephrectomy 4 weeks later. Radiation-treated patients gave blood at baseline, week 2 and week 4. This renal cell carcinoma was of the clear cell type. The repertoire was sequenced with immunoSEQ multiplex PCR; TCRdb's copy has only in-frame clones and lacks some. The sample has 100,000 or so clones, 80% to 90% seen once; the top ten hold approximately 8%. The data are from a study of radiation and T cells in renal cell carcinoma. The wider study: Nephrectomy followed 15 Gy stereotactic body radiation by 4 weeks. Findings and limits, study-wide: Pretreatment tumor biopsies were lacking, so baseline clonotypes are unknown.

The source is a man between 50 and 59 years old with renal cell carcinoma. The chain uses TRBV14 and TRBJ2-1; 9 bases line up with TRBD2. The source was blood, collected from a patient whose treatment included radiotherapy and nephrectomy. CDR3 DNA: TGTGCCAGCAGCCGAGGTTCCGGCGGGGGGGCCTACAATGAGCAGTTCTTC. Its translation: CASSRGSGGGAYNEQFF.